This T cell receptor (beta chain) is from a study of blood T cell repertoires in COVID-19. Overall study: The United States, Italy and Spain provided the acute and convalescent COVID-19 samples.

Source study methods: By means of reference gene primer amplification, nucleated cell counts were estimated. TCRdb's copy holds only in-frame clones and misses some; the assay was immunoSEQ multiplex PCR. V and J calls and clone size come straight from that table; D and trimming were deduced from the DNA. The data contain over 120,000 clones, roughly 80% of them singletons. Per the germline V gene, CDR1 is MNHEY and CDR2 is SVGAGI. The CDR3 loop spans 14 amino acids. V was clipped by 6 bases and J by 6 bases; unmatched bases: 3. The chain employs TRBV6-5 and TRBJ2-3; the match to TRBD2 covers 13 bases. Sequenced material: peripheral blood. The sequence was obtained from a human donor in a cohort sampled during active COVID-19. CDR3 protein: CASRTSGGADTQYF. CDR3 coding DNA: TGTGCCAGCAGAACTAGCGGGGGGGCGGATACGCAGTATTTT.